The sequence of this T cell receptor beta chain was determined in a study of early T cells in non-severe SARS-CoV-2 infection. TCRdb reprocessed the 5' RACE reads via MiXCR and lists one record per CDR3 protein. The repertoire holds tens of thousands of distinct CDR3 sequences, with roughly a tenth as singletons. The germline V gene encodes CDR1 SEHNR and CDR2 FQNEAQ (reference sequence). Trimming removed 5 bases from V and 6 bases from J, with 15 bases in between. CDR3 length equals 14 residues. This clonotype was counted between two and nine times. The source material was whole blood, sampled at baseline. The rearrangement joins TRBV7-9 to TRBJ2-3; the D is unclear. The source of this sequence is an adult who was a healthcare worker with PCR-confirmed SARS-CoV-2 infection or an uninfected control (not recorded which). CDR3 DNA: TGTGCCAGCAGCCCTTCCCCCGAAGGGGATACGCAGTATTTT. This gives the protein CASSPSPEGDTQYF.